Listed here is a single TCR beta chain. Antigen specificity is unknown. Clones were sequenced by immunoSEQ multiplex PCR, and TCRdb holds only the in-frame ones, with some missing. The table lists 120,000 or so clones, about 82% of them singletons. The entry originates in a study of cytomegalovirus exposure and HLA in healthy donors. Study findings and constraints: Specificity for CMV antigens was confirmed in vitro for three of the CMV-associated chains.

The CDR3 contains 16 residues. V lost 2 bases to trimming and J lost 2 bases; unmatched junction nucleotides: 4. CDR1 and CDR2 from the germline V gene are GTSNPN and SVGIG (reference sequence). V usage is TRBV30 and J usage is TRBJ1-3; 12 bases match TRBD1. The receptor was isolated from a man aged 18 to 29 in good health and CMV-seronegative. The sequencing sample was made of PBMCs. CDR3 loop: CAWSRGTGGPGNTIYF. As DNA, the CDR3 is TGTGCCTGGAGTCGGGGGACAGGGGGCCCTGGAAACACCATATATTTT. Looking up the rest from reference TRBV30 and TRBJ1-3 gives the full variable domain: SQTIHQWPATLVQPVGSPLSLECTVEGTSNPNLYWYRQAAGRGLQLLFYSVGIGQISSEVPQNLSASRPQDRQFILSSKKLLLSDSGFYLCAWSRGTGGPGNTIYFGEGSWLTVV.